This entry is about one T cell receptor (beta chain). Its specificity is not known. This record comes from a study of cytomegalovirus exposure and HLA in healthy donors. General observations from the study: The study carried out a later analysis of TCR beta sequences. It associated roughly 17,000 of them with specific HLA alleles at a false discovery rate of 0.05. The study labeled under 200 TCR beta chains cytomegalovirus-associated. Other equally common chains were less clonally expanded than HLA-associated TCR beta chains, a later analysis showed. A highly shared variant cluster was judged a likely technical artifact.

With 60 Vbeta and 13 Jbeta primers, the PCR was carried out. Assay: immunoSEQ multiplex PCR; the TCRdb copy retains only in-frame clones and omits some. The sample contains approximately 170,000 clones, around 83% of which appear only once. CDR3 size: 13 residues. CDR1 is SQVTM, CDR2 ANQGSEA, per germline. Trimming stripped 3 bases from V and 0 bases from J, with 5 bases between. Sequenced sample: PBMCs. The receptor comes from a man aged 25 to 45 in good health and CMV-seropositive. V is TRBV29-1 and J is TRBJ2-2; D is ambiguous. The chain's CDR3 is CSVEAANTGELFF. Here the CDR3 DNA reads TGCAGCGTTGAGGCAGCGAACACCGGGGAGCTGTTTTTT.